This passage covers 12 T cell receptor beta chains from one sample sequenced in a study of T cell responses to AZD1222 COVID-19 vaccine. Using immunoSEQ multiplex PCR, the repertoire was profiled, and TCRdb retains in-frame clones only, with some absent. The sample holds 100,000 to 150,000 clones, about nine tenths seen once. Sample: peripheral blood, taken on day 0 of AZD1222 vaccination. Receptors were obtained from an adult in good health.

This chain joins TRBV15 and TRBJ1-5, with D possibly matching TRBD1 (6 bases). The V gene lost 8 bases and the J gene lost 3 bases, with 11 bases spanning the gap. Germline loops: CDR1 LNHNV, CDR2 YYDKDF (reference sequence). The CDR3 contains 13 residues. This CDR3 reads CATAWTDNQPQHF. For the CDR3, the DNA is TGTGCCACCGCATGGACAGACAATCAGCCCCAGCATTTT.

The rearrangement joins TRBV29-1 to TRBJ2-5; 11 bases map to TRBD2. CDR1 is SQVTM and CDR2 is ANQGSEA in the germline V gene. The V and J ends lost 5 bases and 12 bases, in that order; junction bases with no gene match: 11. The CDR3 is 13 amino acids. CDR3 DNA sequence: TGCAGCGTTATCCCCCGGGGACTAGCGGCTAAGTACTTC. Its protein is CSVIPRGLAAKYF.

The chain has TRBV3-1 (or the pseudogene TRBV3-2) and TRBJ2-1; no firm D call. The CDR3 is 15 residues long. V shed 6 bases and J shed 0 bases, with 12 bases lying between them. Looked up from germline, CDR1 is LGHDT and CDR2 is YNNKEL (reference sequence). CDR3 DNA sequence: TGTGCCAGCAGTCTTTCCATGAGCTCCTACAATGAGCAGTTCTTC. Protein: CASSLSMSSYNEQFF.

The chain recombines TRBV7-9 with TRBJ1-1, with 7 bases identical to TRBD1. CDR1 and CDR2 from the germline V gene are SEHNR and FQNEAQ (reference sequence). With 5 bases clipped from V and 5 bases from J, the junction kept 5 bases outside the gene matches. The CDR3 totals 13 residues. CDR3 protein: CASSPQGGTEAFF. In DNA, the CDR3 is TGTGCCAGCAGCCCTCAGGGGGGTACTGAAGCTTTCTTT.

In this sample, this clone turned up a few times. V is TRBV7-8 and J is TRBJ1-6, with D perhaps TRBD1 (5 bases). This CDR3 region has 18 residues. Germline CDR1 is SGHVS and CDR2 is FQNEAQ. V was trimmed by 3 bases and J by 0 bases, leaving 15 bases between them. DNA for the CDR3: TGTGCCAGCAGCTTTAGAGGGGTCGGGAGCTCCTATAATTCACCCCTCCACTTT. Translated, it gives CASSFRGVGSSYNSPLHF.

V gene TRBV3-1 (or the pseudogene TRBV3-2) combines with J gene TRBJ2-3; D not certain. The CDR3 sequence is 11 residues long. V shed 1 base and J shed 4 bases, with 0 bases lying between them. The germline V gene has CDR1 LGHDT and CDR2 YNNKEL (reference sequence). The CDR3 sequence is CASSQADTQYF. The CDR3, as DNA: TGTGCCAGCAGCCAAGCAGATACGCAGTATTTT.

The J gene is TRBJ2-7, the V gene TRBV20-1; D is possibly TRBD1 (5 bases). The V gene's germline CDR1 is DFQATT and CDR2 SNEGSKA (reference sequence). With 7 bases removed from V and 2 bases from J, the gap between germline ends came to 9 bases. The CDR3 has 11 amino acids. CDR3 sequence: CSVDSTYEQYF. In nucleotides, the CDR3 is TGCAGTGTAGACAGCACCTACGAGCAGTACTTC.

V usage is TRBV7-3 and J usage is TRBJ1-6; TRBD1 matches 7 bases. This CDR3 region has 14 residues. Germline V CDR1 and CDR2: SGHTA, FQGTGA. Germline trimming cut 5 bases from V and 7 bases from J; bases unmatched to any gene: 5. CDR3: CASSPTGVNSPLHF. For the CDR3, the DNA is TGTGCCAGCAGCCCAACAGGGGTAAATTCACCCCTCCACTTT.

This clone appeared a few times. This chain joins TRBV2 and TRBJ1-4; D ambiguous. This CDR3 is 14 amino acids long. Trimming took off 3 bases at V and 5 bases at J, with 10 bases between the two ends. Germline lookup yields CDR1 SNHLY and CDR2 FYNNEI. Here the CDR3 reads CASSDAMLNEKLFF. For the CDR3, the DNA is TGTGCCAGCAGTGATGCCATGCTGAATGAAAAACTGTTTTTT.

CDR3 sequence reads: CASSTETGEKLFF. The CDR3 nucleotides are TGTGCCAGCAGCACCGAGACGGGTGAAAAACTGTTTTTT. The rearrangement joins TRBV5-4 to TRBJ1-4; D gene unclear. The germline gives CDR1 SGHNT, CDR2 YYREEE (reference sequence). CDR3 length: 13 residues. The V end was cut by 4 bases, the J end by 7 bases, with 11 bases between. The variable domain in full, completed from reference TRBV5-4 and TRBJ1-4, reads ETGVTQSPTHLIKTRGQQVTLRCSSQSGHNTVSWYQQALGQGPQFIFQYYREEENGRGNFPPRFSGLQFPNYSSELNVNALELDDSALYLCASSTETGEKLFFGSGTQLSVL.

This clone was detected a few times. This chain joins TRBV2 and TRBJ2-7, with 7 bases fitting TRBD1. V lost 6 bases, J lost 2 bases, and 4 bases stayed unmatched. The CDR3 sequence is 13 residues long. In germline, CDR1 is SNHLY, CDR2 FYNNEI. CDR3 loop: CASSTGVPYEQYF. The CDR3 DNA reads TGTGCCAGCAGCACAGGGGTACCCTACGAGCAGTACTTC.

V gene TRBV5-6 combines with J gene TRBJ1-4, with D perhaps matching TRBD1 (5 bases). This CDR3 has 15 residues. V was pared by 3 bases and J by 0 bases, with 9 bases between. In germline, CDR1 is SGHDT, CDR2 YYEEEE. The CDR3 coding sequence is TGTGCCAGCAGCTGGGCGGGACCAACTAATGAAAAACTGTTTTTT. This codes for CASSWAGPTNEKLFF.